What follows are 10 T cell receptor beta chains derived from one specimen sequenced in a study of blood T cell repertoires in COVID-19. Data came from immunoSEQ multiplex PCR; TCRdb stores just in-frame clones and leaves some out. In the table there are some 200,000 clones, roughly 83% of which are singletons. Sequenced sample: PBMCs or T cells enriched from blood (not recorded which). Every receptor here comes from a woman between 40 and 55 years old with acute COVID-19.

This rearrangement joins TRBV20-1 to TRBJ2-7; the match to TRBD1 covers 9 bases. V gave up 3 bases and J gave up 3 bases; unmatched junction bases: 3. CDR1 and CDR2 from the germline V gene are DFQATT and SNEGSKA (reference sequence). The CDR3 covers 13 residues. CDR3 nucleotides: TGCAGTGCTAGTCGACAGGGGGTCTACGAGCAGTACTTC. Translation: CSASRQGVYEQYF.

This clone was detected a few times. The rearrangement joins TRBV18 to TRBJ1-1; TRBD1 matches 9 bases. Germline assignment: CDR1 KGHSH and CDR2 LQKENI. V was clipped by 3 bases and J by 2 bases; unmatched bases: 16. The CDR3 spans 19 residues. CDR3 bases: TGTGCCAGCTCACCTCCTAATCGAGGGACAGGGCGCGCCAACACTGAAGCTTTCTTT. Encoded protein: CASSPPNRGTGRANTEAFF.

This clone turned up a few times. The V gene is TRBV4-1, the J gene TRBJ2-1; 10 bases fit TRBD2. V lost 0 bases to trimming and J lost 10 bases; unmatched junction nucleotides: 9. The CDR3 totals 16 residues. The germline V gene encodes CDR1 MGHRA and CDR2 YSYEKL. CDR3 residues: CASSQDLGTSAREQFF. For the CDR3, the DNA is TGCGCCAGCAGCCAAGATCTCGGGACTAGCGCAAGGGAGCAGTTCTTC.

This clone was counted a single time. The chain couples TRBV6-1 to TRBJ1-1; D possibly corresponds to TRBD1 (6 bases). Germline V gene data show CDR1 as MNHNS and CDR2 as SASEGT. The CDR3 runs 15 residues. Deletions cut 2 bases from V and 1 base from J, with 11 bases between. The CDR3 region is CASSEKPRGNTEAFF. CDR3 nucleotides: TGTGCCAGCAGTGAAAAACCCAGGGGGAACACTGAAGCTTTCTTT.

V is TRBV19 and J is TRBJ1-5; D unresolved. Between the trimmed V and J ends, which lost 4 bases and 3 bases, there was a span of 7 bases. Germline CDR1 is LNHDA and CDR2 is SQIVND (reference sequence). CDR3 length equals 13 residues. The CDR3 region has the DNA TGTGCCAGTAGTACCTCTTTCAATCAGCCCCAGCATTTT. Translation gives CASSTSFNQPQHF.

The V gene is TRBV5-4, the J gene TRBJ2-7, with 11 bases identical to TRBD1. Unmatched junction bases numbered 6, after V lost 4 bases and J lost 3 bases. Per germline, CDR1 SGHNT and CDR2 YYREEE (reference sequence). This CDR3 is built from 15 residues. The CDR3 sequence: CASSPDRGRIYEQYF. In DNA form, the CDR3 reads TGTGCCAGCAGCCCGGACAGGGGGCGCATCTACGAGCAGTACTTC.

This chain joins TRBV11-2 and TRBJ2-3; 14 bases line up with TRBD2. CDR1 is SGHAT and CDR2 is FQNNGV in the germline V gene. The CDR3 has 15 residues. J gave up 5 bases and V 5 bases, and 3 bases lay outside the gene matches. The CDR3 region has the DNA TGTGCCAGCAGCCCAGGACTAGCGGGAGGAGATACGCAGTATTTT. Encoded protein: CASSPGLAGGDTQYF. Full variable domain (missing parts from reference TRBV11-2 and TRBJ2-3): EAGVAQSPRYKIIEKRQSVAFWCNPISGHATLYWYQQILGQGPKLLIQFQNNGVVDDSQLPKDRFSAERLKGVDSTLKIQPAKLEDSAVYLCASSPGLAGGDTQYFGPGTRLTVL.

The chain recombines TRBV24-1 with TRBJ2-3, with 10 bases lining up with TRBD2. The CDR3 consists of 16 residues. Trimming took 4 bases from V and 6 from J; bases not matched to a gene: 9. From germline, CDR1 is KGHDR and CDR2 SFDVKD. CDR3 nucleotide sequence: TGTGCCACCAGTGACCCCGGGACTAGCGTAGGGGATACGCAGTATTTT. It is translated as CATSDPGTSVGDTQYF.

The chain has TRBV4-2 and TRBJ2-1; 9 nucleotides line up with TRBD2. V trimming: 0 bases; J trimming: 4 bases; junction bases outside the gene matches: 7. This CDR3 spans 17 amino acids. The germline CDR1 and CDR2 sequences are LGHNA and YNFKEQ. CDR3: CASSQENAGGVYNEQFF. The CDR3 coding sequence is TGTGCCAGCAGCCAAGAGAACGCGGGGGGGGTTTACAATGAGCAGTTCTTC.

J is TRBJ2-7 and V is TRBV3-1 (or the pseudogene TRBV3-2); 12 bases are shared with TRBD2. The CDR3 has 16 residues. The V and J ends lost 4 bases and 0 bases, in that order; junction bases with no gene match: 4. The germline V gene has CDR1 LGHDT and CDR2 YNNKEL (reference sequence). CDR3 sequence reads: CASSRASGGVSYEQYF. CDR3 DNA sequence: TGTGCCAGCAGCCGAGCTAGCGGGGGGGTCTCCTACGAGCAGTACTTC.